The sequence of this TCR beta chain was determined in a study of blood T cell repertoires in COVID-19. Study information: Whether acute or convalescent, the COVID-19 samples came from the United States, Italy and Spain. T cells, B-cell-depleted T cells, or PBMCs provided the cDNA or gDNA that served as material.

Source study methods: Amplified reference gene primers provided the basis for estimating nucleated cell counts. Some clones are missing from TCRdb's copy, which holds only in-frame ones; the method was immunoSEQ multiplex PCR. The DNA gave D and trimming, while V, J and clone size come from that table. Among hundreds of thousands of clones listed, just under 90% were seen once. V dropped 1 base and J dropped 1 base, with 17 bases sitting between them. CDR1 is SGDLS, CDR2 YYNGEE, per germline. This CDR3 spans 17 amino acids. Recovered participants had two consecutive negative NP/OP PCR tests, healthcare professional clearance, or symptom resolution.

This receptor was obtained from a man aged 25-40 years who had recovered from COVID-19. Sequenced input: PBMCs or T cells enriched from blood (not recorded which). The chain uses TRBV9 and TRBJ2-5, with D possibly TRBD2 on 6 matching bases. CDR3 nucleotide sequence: TGTGCCAGCAGCGTAAAAAAGTCGGGGGTCCTCCAAGAGACCCAGTACTTC. Protein sequence: CASSVKKSGVLQETQYF.